The 23 T cell receptor beta chains below were found in one sample sequenced in a study of identical twins. TCRdb analysed the 5' RACE reads with MiXCR anew, one entry per CDR3 protein. The data show fewer than 650,000 distinct CDR3 sequences, with roughly 7.2% seen just once and 1.6% held by the top ten. These data were also reused for a study on yellow fever vaccine responses in identical twins.

The sequenced material came from PBMCs. These receptor sequences come from a woman under 30 in good health.

Many counts were recorded for this clonotype. The chain uses TRBV11-1 and TRBJ2-5, with 11 bases aligning to TRBD2. This CDR3 is built from 18 residues. V shed 5 bases and J 4 bases; nucleotides not matched to a gene: 15. CDR1 and CDR2 from the germline V gene are SGHAT and FQDESV (reference sequence). CDR3 sequence reads: CASSPILAGEPNAETQYF. The CDR3 DNA reads as TGTGCCAGCAGCCCCATACTAGCGGGAGAACCTAATGCAGAGACCCAGTACTTC.

In its sample, this clonotype was seen a few times. This rearrangement joins TRBV5-1 to TRBJ2-6, with D perhaps being TRBD1 or TRBD2 (5 bases each). Germline CDR1 reads SGHRS; CDR2 reads YFSETQ. The CDR3 covers 15 residues. V lost 5 bases and J 0 bases, leaving 9 bases between the germline ends. The DNA for the CDR3 is TGCGCCAGCAGACCAGGGAGCTCTGGGGCCAACGTCCTGACTTTC. Protein sequence: CASRPGSSGANVLTF.

This clonotype has only a few counts. V and J are TRBV18 and TRBJ1-2, with D perhaps matching TRBD1 (5 bases). The V gene's germline CDR1 is KGHSH and CDR2 LQKENI. This CDR3 has 13 amino acids. V lost 2 bases and J lost 2, with 6 bases in between. The CDR3 nucleotides are TGTGCCAGCTCACCAGAGGGGAACTATGGCTACACCTTC. It specifies CASSPEGNYGYTF.

This clonotype has at least ten counts. The chain joins TRBV28 to TRBJ2-7; maybe TRBD2 (5 bases). Per germline, CDR1 MDHEN and CDR2 SYDVKM. Trimming left V 5 bases short and J 2 bases short, with 16 bases between. The CDR3 contains 15 residues. CDR3 amino acids: CASSPGSGSPYEQYF. CDR3 sequence (DNA): TGTGCCAGCAGTCCGGGGAGTGGCTCGCCCTACGAGCAGTACTTC.

The CDR3 DNA reads TGTGCCAGCAGTTACTCACTAACGAATTCACCCCTCCACTTT. Protein sequence: CASSYSLTNSPLHF. V and J are TRBV6-5 and TRBJ1-6; unclear D gene. This CDR3 has 14 amino acids. The germline V gene encodes CDR1 MNHEY and CDR2 SVGAGI. Between the trimmed V and J ends, which lost 0 bases and 7 bases, there was a span of 7 bases.

The chain joins TRBV2 to TRBJ2-7, with D perhaps given as TRBD1 or TRBD2 (5 bases each). Germline-derived CDR1 and CDR2 are SNHLY and FYNNEI. The germline V and J ends were trimmed by 4 bases and 3 bases, with 13 bases remaining between them. The CDR3 spans 14 residues. CDR3 protein: CASSVTAGSYEQYV. The CDR3 DNA reads TGTGCCAGCAGTGTAACAGCAGGGAGCTACGAGCAGTACGTC.

As to this clonotype: The junction departs from the called germline gene at one end, perhaps through a read error. The V and J genes are TRBV5-1 and TRBJ2-7; TRBD1 matches 8 bases. The CDR3 length is 14 residues. Germline CDR1 reads SGHRS; CDR2 reads YFSETQ. CDR3 loop: CASGLAQGGSEQYF. The CDR3 nucleotides read TGCGCCAGCGGCTTGGCACAGGGGGGATCCGAGCAGTACTTC.

The genes are TRBV7-9 and TRBJ1-1, with D possibly matching TRBD1 (5 bases). Trimming removed 4 bases at V and 7 bases at J, with 13 bases between. CDR3 length: 13 residues. Looked up from germline, CDR1 is SEHNR and CDR2 is FQNEAQ (reference sequence). The CDR3 is CASSYDRRLEAFF. In nucleotides, the CDR3 is TGTGCCAGCAGCTACGACAGACGACTTGAAGCTTTCTTT.

This clonotype came up many times. This rearrangement joins TRBV12-3 or TRBV12-4 to TRBJ2-7; D unresolved. The CDR3 extends over 15 amino acids. V dropped 7 bases and J dropped 0 bases, with 16 bases sitting between them. As DNA, the CDR3 is TGTGCCAGCACCCCGGGCAGAGCCAACTCCTACGAGCAGTACTTC. This gives the protein CASTPGRANSYEQYF.

There are a few counts of this clonotype. The CDR3 DNA reads as TGTGCCATCAGTGAGACAGGGGCCGGGGAGCTGTTTTTT. Its translation: CAISETGAGELFF. The V call is TRBV10-3, the J call TRBJ2-2; 7 positions agree with TRBD1. The CDR3 is made up of 13 amino acids. J was trimmed by 6 bases and V by 2 bases; bases with no gene match: 0. Germline V gives CDR1 ENHRY, CDR2 SYGVKD.

This clonotype was recorded a few times. The chain is built from TRBV6-1 and TRBJ2-1, with 10 positions matching TRBD2. The germline V gene has CDR1 MNHNS and CDR2 SASEGT. The CDR3 runs 20 residues. V gave up 5 bases and J gave up 5 bases; unmatched junction bases: 21. DNA of the CDR3: TGTGCCAGCAGTCGAAATCCCGGTGGTAGCGGGAGGCAAGCAAACAATGAGCAGTTCTTC. Residues: CASSRNPGGSGRQANNEQFF.

V is TRBV6-1 and J is TRBJ1-1, with a weak D call TRBD1 (5 bases). Germline V gene lookup returns CDR1 MNHNS and CDR2 SASEGT. This CDR3 has 15 residues. Trimming shortened V by 5 bases and J by 5 bases, and 18 bases separated the two germline ends. The CDR3 region is CASSRLLQQATEAFF. The CDR3 nucleotides are TGTGCCAGCAGTCGCCTCCTGCAACAGGCTACTGAAGCTTTCTTT.

This chain uses TRBV28 with TRBJ2-1; 13 bases agree with TRBD2. The V and J ends lost 6 bases and 2 bases, in that order; junction bases with no gene match: 4. The CDR3 has 16 residues. Germline assignment: CDR1 MDHEN and CDR2 SYDVKM. DNA of the CDR3: TGTGCCAGCAGAAACGGACTAGCGGGGGCCTACAATGAGCAGTTCTTC. Protein sequence: CASRNGLAGAYNEQFF.

The sample holds a few counts of this clonotype. The genes are TRBV12-3 or TRBV12-4 and TRBJ2-4, with D tentatively TRBD2 (6 bases). The V end lost 7 bases, the J end lost 1 base, and 11 bases lay between the germline ends. CDR3 length: 14 residues. CDR3 DNA: TGTGCCAGCACCCTCGGGGGTGCCAAAAACATTCAGTACTTC. Its protein product is CASTLGGAKNIQYF.

This clonotype was picked up a small number of times. The chain carries TRBV20-1 and TRBJ2-2, with 8 bases fitting TRBD1. The CDR3 contains 16 residues. The ends lost 1 base at V and 5 bases at J; junction bases unmatched: 9. Germline V gene sequence: CDR1 DFQATT, CDR2 SNEGSKA (reference sequence). Written as DNA, the CDR3 is TGCAGTGCTAGAGGTGCACAGGGGGTCTATACCGGGGAGCTGTTTTTT. Protein: CSARGAQGVYTGELFF.

This clonotype showed up just a few times. The CDR3 is CASSPLGAVTQYF. Here the CDR3 DNA reads TGTGCCAGCAGCCCCCTGGGGGCCGTGACCCAGTACTTC. V gene TRBV7-9 combines with J gene TRBJ2-5, with D perhaps TRBD1 (6 bases). Germline V lookup: CDR1 SEHNR, CDR2 FQNEAQ (reference sequence). This CDR3 has 13 residues. V shed 5 bases and J shed 7 bases, with 14 bases lying between them.

The chain carries TRBV15 and TRBJ2-7; D remains unclear. CDR1 LNHNV and CDR2 YYDKDF come from the germline V gene (reference sequence). Trimming removed 5 bases from V and 7 bases from J, with 15 bases in between. The CDR3 loop spans 13 amino acids. CDR3 sequence reads: CATSPALFREQYV. The DNA of the CDR3 is TGTGCCACCAGCCCAGCACTTTTTAGAGAGCAGTACGTC.

In this sample, this clonotype turned up many times. The chain recombines TRBV20-1 with TRBJ1-1; D gene ambiguous. The V end lost 0 bases, the J end lost 1 base, and 9 bases lay between the germline ends. Germline lookup yields CDR1 DFQATT and CDR2 SNEGSKA (reference sequence). This CDR3 has 14 residues. The CDR3 loop reads CSAREWNSNTEAFF. The DNA of the CDR3 is TGCAGTGCTAGAGAGTGGAATTCGAACACTGAAGCTTTCTTT.

The gene calls are TRBV3-1 and TRBJ2-5; D perhaps matches TRBD2 (5 bases). Trimming removed 4 bases at V and 10 bases at J, with 25 bases between. Germline CDR1 LGHDT, CDR2 YNNKEL (reference sequence). This CDR3 has 16 residues. CDR3 sequence (DNA): TGTGCCAGCAGCCGCACGGGGTGGGATCTTCTTTCGGACCAGTACTTC. This sequence encodes CASSRTGWDLLSDQYF.

This clonotype was counted ten times or more. J is TRBJ2-7 and V is TRBV5-1; 8 bases match TRBD2. After removal of 4 bases from V and 5 bases from J, the junction contained 11 bases not matched to a gene. Germline CDR1 reads SGHRS; CDR2 reads YFSETQ. There are 15 residues in the CDR3. In nucleotides, the CDR3 is TGCGCCAGCAGCGCAACGAGCGGGAGTTTGGACGAGCAGTACTTC. Protein: CASSATSGSLDEQYF.

This clonotype was picked up many times. The chain uses TRBV20-1 and TRBJ1-6; the match to TRBD1 covers 12 bases. The J segment lost 8 bases and the V segment lost 6 bases, leaving 5 bases of the junction unmatched. Germline V gene data show CDR1 as DFQATT and CDR2 as SNEGSKA (reference sequence). This CDR3 region has 14 residues. The CDR3 DNA is TGCAGTGCAGCGGGACAGGGGGCTTATTCACCCCTCCACTTT. It encodes CSAAGQGAYSPLHF.

This clonotype was seen a few times. This rearrangement joins TRBV10-3 to TRBJ2-7, with a weak D call TRBD2 (6 bases). The CDR3 runs 16 residues. The germline V and J ends were trimmed by 1 base and 2 bases, with 15 bases remaining between them. Germline assignment: CDR1 ENHRY and CDR2 SYGVKD. CDR3 amino acids: CAISEFPAGQTYEQYF. The CDR3 DNA reads TGTGCCATCAGTGAGTTCCCAGCGGGCCAAACCTACGAGCAGTACTTC.

V is TRBV7-9 and J is TRBJ2-7; either TRBD1 or TRBD2 may supply D (6 bases each). Trimming cost V 6 bases and J 1 base, with 13 bases left between them. The CDR3 is 14 residues long. Germline loops: CDR1 SEHNR, CDR2 FQNEAQ (reference sequence). CDR3 sequence reads: CASSRGGPSYEQYV. Written as DNA, the CDR3 is TGTGCCAGCAGTAGAGGGGGGCCATCCTACGAGCAGTACGTC.